The present entry profiles one T cell receptor (beta chain) with its context. Its antigen is as yet unknown. The CDR3 covers 16 residues. V was clipped by 4 bases and J by 2 bases, with 12 bases between them. Germline CDR1 and CDR2: LNHDA and SQIVND (reference sequence). MiXCR was run by TCRdb on the reads, yielding one entry per CDR3 protein. Of hundreds of thousands of distinct CDR3 sequences listed, less than 35% are singletons. The data belong to a study of T cell repertoires in cytomegalovirus infection. The specimen was cultured CD8+ T cells from PBMCs, collected from culture after CMV antigen stimulation. The rearrangement links TRBV19 to TRBJ2-6; perhaps TRBD2 as D (5 bases). The TCR was taken from a human donor in good health (CMV status not recorded). Some clones in this sample may be carry-over from other donors' samples. Written as DNA, the CDR3 is TGTGCCAGTAGTACCCAAATCGGGACTGGGGCCAACGTCCTGACTTTC. As protein: CASSTQIGTGANVLTF. Variable domain in full (rest from reference TRBV19 and TRBJ2-6): DGGITQSPKYLFRKEGQNVTLSCEQNLNHDAMYWYRQDPGQGLRLIYYSQIVNDFQKGDIAEGYSVSREKKESFPLTVTSAQKNPTAFYLCASSTQIGTGANVLTFGAGSRLTVL.